This is a list of T cell receptor beta chains from one sample in a study of blood T cell repertoires in COVID-19. Clones were sequenced by immunoSEQ multiplex PCR, and TCRdb holds only the in-frame ones, with some missing. The sample carries 120,000 to 150,000 clones, 84% recorded once. Sequencing was done on a sample of peripheral blood. The source of these receptors is a man aged 30 to 39 with COVID-19, enrolled during active disease. CDR3s include the opening cysteine and the closing phenylalanine or tryptophan. D genes are given only for firm matches. A clone size is listed for some rows: how often the clone was seen (once, few, many), or a class if it is expanded.

size,J,V,D,DNA,CDR3
-,TRBJ1-1,TRBV19,TRBD1,TGTGCCAGTAGACACGCCCAGGGGGCTGACACTGAAGCTTTCTTT,CASRHAQGADTEAFF
-,TRBJ2-7,TRBV7-6,-,TGTGCCAGCAGCTTAGTTCCCAGGTCGGGGGAGCAGTACTTC,CASSLVPRSGEQYF
-,TRBJ1-3,TRBV19,-,TGTGCCAGTAGTATTTGGGGCGCCTCTGGAAACACCATATATTTT,CASSIWGASGNTIYF
few,TRBJ1-2,TRBV28,-,TGTGCCAGCAGTTTAGGGGGGGCCCACGGCTATGGCTACACCTTC,CASSLGGAHGYGYTF
-,TRBJ1-2,TRBV6-2/TRBV6-3,-,TGTGCCAGCAGTTATACAGGCTCCTATGGCTACACCTTC,CASSYTGSYGYTF
once,TRBJ2-2,TRBV28,TRBD1,TGTGCCAGCAGTTTCAGGGGGCAGAGCGGGGAGCTGTTTTTT,CASSFRGQSGELFF
-,TRBJ2-1,TRBV5-4,-,TGTGCCAGCAGCTTGTCATCGAGTACGCTAGTCTATGAGCAGTTCTTC,CASSLSSSTLVYEQFF
-,TRBJ2-3,TRBV7-3,-,TGTGCCAGCAGCTTATCTGGCGGGACAGATACGCAGTATTTT,CASSLSGGTDTQYF
-,TRBJ2-5,TRBV5-1,TRBD2,TGCGCCAGCAGCTTGGACGGGAGGGTTGAGACCCAGTACTTC,CASSLDGRVETQYF
few,TRBJ2-1,TRBV27,-,TGTGCCAGCATCCGGGACTTTTCATACAATGAGCAGTTCTTC,CASIRDFSYNEQFF
-,TRBJ1-1,TRBV6-6,TRBD1,TGTGCCAGCAGTTTCGACAGGGCGAACACTGAAGCTTTCTTT,CASSFDRANTEAFF
-,TRBJ1-2,TRBV19,TRBD1,TGTGCCAGTAGTCCGCGGACAGGGGGGAGCAGTTTCGGTGGCTACACCTTC,CASSPRTGGSSFGGYTF
-,TRBJ2-1,TRBV18,TRBD2,TGTGCCAGCTCACCAATGGGACTAGCGGGCGACAATGAGCAGTTCTTC,CASSPMGLAGDNEQFF
once,TRBJ2-2,TRBV19,TRBD1,TGTGCCAGTCGAGGGGCTCCCGGGACAGGGTCGGTCGGGGAGCTGTTTTTT,CASRGAPGTGSVGELFF
-,TRBJ2-1,TRBV7-3,TRBD1,TGTGCCAGCAGCTCGGCAGGGGGCCCTGAGCAGTTCTTC,CASSSAGGPEQFF
-,TRBJ2-2,TRBV6-5,TRBD2,TGTGCCAGCAGTTACGCGGGGGGCGTCGGCACCGGGGAGCTGTTTTTT,CASSYAGGVGTGELFF
-,TRBJ1-5,TRBV28,-,TGTGCCACCCGAGGAATTTTCGACCAGCCCCAGCATTTT,CATRGIFDQPQHF
-,TRBJ2-1,TRBV11-2,-,TGTGCCAGCAGCTTAGAGTTTCAGCGGAACTACAATGAGCAGTTCTTC,CASSLEFQRNYNEQFF
few,TRBJ1-3,TRBV7-2,-,TGTGCCAGCAGCTACGTGGCGGGGGCGCAAGGAAACACCATATATTTT,CASSYVAGAQGNTIYF
-,TRBJ2-6,TRBV6-5,-,TGTGCCAGCAGTTACGACTCCCCTACGGGGGCCAACGTCCTGACTTTC,CASSYDSPTGANVLTF
few,TRBJ2-5,TRBV5-4,TRBD2,TGTGCCAGCAGCTTGGCTAGCGGGAGCGACCAAGAGACCCAGTACTTC,CASSLASGSDQETQYF
-,TRBJ1-5,TRBV6-5,-,TGTGCCAGCAGTACCGGGACTTATCAGCCCCAGCATTTT,CASSTGTYQPQHF
-,TRBJ1-2,TRBV28,-,TGTGCCAGCAGTTTCTTCGCGGTTTCGGGCTATGGCTACACCTTC,CASSFFAVSGYGYTF
few,TRBJ1-6,TRBV2,-,TGTGCCAGCCGGGTGGAGGGAACAAATTCACCCCTCCACTTT,CASRVEGTNSPLHF
-,TRBJ2-7,TRBV11-2,TRBD2,TGTGCCAGCAGCTGGGGGACTAGCGGGCCCTACGAGCAGTACTTC,CASSWGTSGPYEQYF
-,TRBJ2-7,TRBV6-1,-,TGTGCCAGCAGTGAATGGAGAGGGCCCCATCACAACTTC,CASSEWRGPHHNF
-,TRBJ2-3,TRBV7-9,-,TGTGCCAGCAGCTTAGGGGGCCTCCCCCCAGATACGCAGTATTTT,CASSLGGLPPDTQYF
-,TRBJ1-2,TRBV2,TRBD1,TGTGCCAGCAGGTGGATGGTCACAGGGGGTCATGGCTACACCTTC,CASRWMVTGGHGYTF
-,TRBJ2-1,TRBV2,-,TGTGCCAGAGAGGGGGCGGGAGGGCAGTTCTTC,CAREGAGGQFF
-,TRBJ1-5,TRBV24-1,-,TGTGCCACCAGTGATTGGAGGCAGGGCAATCAGCCCCAGCATTTT,CATSDWRQGNQPQHF
-,TRBJ2-7,TRBV15,-,TGTGCCACCAGCTTTAAAAGGGGGAACGAGCAGTACTTC,CATSFKRGNEQYF
-,TRBJ1-1,TRBV7-2,-,TGTGCCAGCAGCTTAGGGCAGGAGAACACTGAAGCTTTCTTT,CASSLGQENTEAFF
-,TRBJ1-1,TRBV6-5,-,TGTGCCAGCAGCCAGGACAAGAACACTGAAGCTTTCTTT,CASSQDKNTEAFF
once,TRBJ1-2,TRBV28,TRBD1,TGTGCCAGCAGTCATTCGACAGGGCCTTATGGCTACACCTTC,CASSHSTGPYGYTF
-,TRBJ2-7,TRBV28,TRBD1,TGTGCCAGCAGTTCCATTCCCGGGACAGGGGGCCCCGAGCAGTACTTC,CASSSIPGTGGPEQYF
-,TRBJ1-2,TRBV3-1/TRBV3-2,TRBD1,TGTGCCAGCAGCCGTCAGGGGGCGCGGGGCTACACCTTC,CASSRQGARGYTF
-,TRBJ2-6,TRBV29-1,TRBD1,TGCAGCGTTACCACAGGGGGCGTAACCGGGGCCAACGTCCTGACTTTC,CSVTTGGVTGANVLTF
-,TRBJ1-2,TRBV6-5,-,TGTGCCAGCAGTACTCATTTACGGGGGAATGGCTACACCTTC,CASSTHLRGNGYTF
-,TRBJ2-5,TRBV6-5,-,TGTGCCAGCAGTTACCGGCAGGGAATACCTTGGGCCCAGTACTTC,CASSYRQGIPWAQYF
-,TRBJ1-1,TRBV28,-,TGTGCCAGCTCGAGTCGGGGGGATGAAGCTTTCTTT,CASSSRGDEAFF
-,TRBJ1-5,TRBV19,TRBD1,TGTGCCGGCTCTGACAGGGGTATATATCAGCCCCAGCATTTT,CAGSDRGIYQPQHF
once,TRBJ1-2,TRBV10-3,TRBD1,TGTGCCATCAGTGAGGGGACAGGGGTCTCGGCGGATGGCTACACCTTC,CAISEGTGVSADGYTF
-,TRBJ1-2,TRBV4-1,TRBD1,TGCGCCAGCAGCCACACCGGGACAGTCTATGGCTACACCTTC,CASSHTGTVYGYTF
-,TRBJ2-2,TRBV27,-,TGTGCCAGCAGTTTCGTTAGGGCGGGTGAAGGGGAGCTGTTTTTT,CASSFVRAGEGELFF